Presented here are 22 T cell receptor beta chains from one specimen sequenced in a study of blood T cells in healthy people across ages. The use of a sample-barcoded 5' primer and a J-beta primer mix characterized a second PCR of about 7 to 12 cycles. One entry per CDR3 protein results from TCRdb running MiXCR on the 5' RACE reads. The sample has roughly 2 million distinct CDR3 sequences, less than 50% seen once. Sequencing was performed on blood. These receptors originate from a woman between 40 and 50 years old in good health.

This clonotype has only a few counts. The J gene is TRBJ2-7, the V gene TRBV12-3 or TRBV12-4; D is undetermined. The CDR3 spans 13 residues. Deletions cut 6 bases from V and 0 bases from J, with 9 bases between. The CDR3 spells CASRGRLSYEQYF. The CDR3 DNA is TGTGCCAGCAGGGGCAGACTCTCCTACGAGCAGTACTTC.

The chain recombines TRBV15 with TRBJ2-1; D is possibly TRBD1 or TRBD2 (5 bases each). Germline V CDR1 and CDR2: LNHNV, YYDKDF (reference sequence). V was clipped by 0 bases and J by 11 bases, with 17 bases between them. This CDR3 comprises 15 residues. CDR3 in DNA: TGTGCCACCAGCAGAGATCTTAGGGACGCCAACAAGCAGTTCTTC. Translated: CATSRDLRDANKQFF.

The chain links TRBV27 to TRBJ2-1; no definite D call. The CDR3 is 13 residues long. The V end was cut by 6 bases, the J end by 4 bases, with 10 bases between. Germline V gene sequence: CDR1 MNHEY, CDR2 SMNVEV (reference sequence). The CDR3 DNA follows: TGTGCCAGCAGGACACCTATATACAATGAGCAGTTCTTC. This codes for CASRTPIYNEQFF.

V is TRBV6-2 or TRBV6-3 and J is TRBJ2-7; tentatively, D is TRBD1 or TRBD2 (6 bases each). Germline assignment: CDR1 MNHEY and CDR2 SVGEGT. The CDR3 length is 16 residues. Trimming cost V 2 bases and J 7 bases, with 21 bases left between them. The CDR3 here is CASSYARGTSYNEQYF. The CDR3 DNA is TGTGCCAGCAGTTACGCACGGGGGACATCCTACAATGAGCAGTACTTC.

The V and J genes are TRBV25-1 and TRBJ2-4, with 9 bases fitting TRBD1. Germline values: CDR1 MGHDK, CDR2 SYGVNS. With V trimmed by 8 bases and J by 7 bases, 6 bases remained unmatched. There are 13 residues in the CDR3. CDR3 DNA sequence: TGTGCCAGCTCCTTTGGGACAGGGAACATTCAGTACTTC. Residues: CASSFGTGNIQYF.

This clonotype has just a few counts. This chain uses TRBV6-1 with TRBJ2-3, with D uncertain. The CDR3 has 14 amino acids. The germline gives CDR1 MNHNS, CDR2 SASEGT. Trimming shortened V by 0 bases and J by 6 bases, and 10 bases separated the two germline ends. CDR3 sequence reads: CASSEAPGPDTQYF. DNA of the CDR3: TGTGCCAGCAGTGAAGCGCCTGGCCCCGATACGCAGTATTTT.

This clonotype was detected only a few times. The rearrangement joins TRBV9 to TRBJ2-5, with 7 bases that match TRBD2. Germline CDR1 reads SGDLS; CDR2 reads YYNGEE. V dropped 6 bases and J dropped 3; count of bases not matched to a gene: 8. There are 14 residues in the CDR3. The chain's CDR3 is CASTLGLGEETQYF. The CDR3 coding sequence is TGTGCCAGCACCCTCGGACTAGGCGAAGAGACCCAGTACTTC. The variable domain in full, completed from reference TRBV9 and TRBJ2-5, reads DSGVTQTPKHLITATGQRVTLRCSPRSGDLSVYWYQQSLDQGLQFLIQYYNGEERAKGNILERFSAQQFPDLHSELNLSSLELGDSALYFCASTLGLGEETQYFGPGTRLLVL.

The rearrangement uses TRBV29-1 and TRBJ2-3; D may match TRBD1 or TRBD2 (6 bases each). This CDR3 has 14 amino acids. The V end was cut by 4 bases, the J end by 5 bases, with 16 bases between. Germline V gene sequence: CDR1 SQVTM, CDR2 ANQGSEA. This CDR3 reads CSVGRGAREDTQYF. The CDR3 DNA sequence: TGCAGCGTTGGGAGGGGGGCGCGGGAAGATACGCAGTATTTT.

This rearrangement joins TRBV4-2 to TRBJ2-5, with D perhaps being TRBD1 or TRBD2 (5 bases each). The CDR3 has 14 residues. Germline V gives CDR1 LGHNA, CDR2 YNFKEQ. The V end was cut by 1 base, the J end by 4 bases, with 10 bases between. As DNA, the CDR3 is TGTGCCAGCAGCCAAGGGGGGTTCGGAGAGACCCAGTACTTC. This codes for CASSQGGFGETQYF.

In its sample, this clonotype was seen a few times. V and J are TRBV12-3 or TRBV12-4 and TRBJ2-3, with 9 bases that match TRBD1. V lost 6 bases and J lost 3; bases outside the gene matches: 7. The CDR3 totals 15 residues. The CDR3: CASRATGGSTDTQYF. In DNA form, the CDR3 reads TGTGCCAGCAGGGCGACAGGGGGATCAACAGATACGCAGTATTTT.

The rearrangement uses TRBV12-3 or TRBV12-4 and TRBJ1-5; D is uncertain. Trimming shortened V by 2 bases and J by 1 base, and 6 bases separated the two germline ends. The length of the CDR3 is 14 residues. For the CDR3, the DNA is TGTGCCAGCAGTTTATTAGTGAGCAATCAGCCCCAGCATTTT. Residues: CASSLLVSNQPQHF.

V and J are TRBV7-2 and TRBJ2-7; 8 bases align to TRBD1. Trimming at V came to 5 bases and at J to 4 bases, leaving 22 bases not matched to a gene. Looked up from germline, CDR1 is SGHTA and CDR2 is FQGNSA. The CDR3 runs to 19 residues. The CDR3 DNA is TGTGCCAGCAGCGCCCGACAGGGGTCGGCCCCTTTTAGCCCATACGAGCAGTACTTC. It is translated as CASSARQGSAPFSPYEQYF.

This sequence joins TRBV4-1 and TRBJ1-4; 9 bases are shared with TRBD1. The germline gives CDR1 MGHRA, CDR2 YSYEKL. This CDR3 is 18 amino acids long. Trimming at V came to 0 bases and at J to 0 bases, leaving 5 bases not matched to a gene. The CDR3 DNA reads as TGCGCCAGCAGCCAAGAGGACAGGGGAGGGGCAACTAATGAAAAACTGTTTTTT. It yields the protein CASSQEDRGGATNEKLFF.

In this sample, this clonotype turned up a few times. DNA for the CDR3: TGTGCCAGCAGTTACTCGAAGCGCTACGAGCAGTACTTC. Protein: CASSYSKRYEQYF. The J gene is TRBJ2-7, the V gene TRBV6-2 or TRBV6-3; D gene unclear. The ends were cut back, 0 bases at V and 3 bases at J, with 6 bases in the middle. Germline assignment: CDR1 MNHEY and CDR2 SVGEGT. This CDR3 is 13 amino acids long.

This clonotype was detected a few times. This chain connects TRBV5-1 to TRBJ2-5; possibly TRBD1 for D (5 bases). Germline V gives CDR1 SGHRS, CDR2 YFSETQ. The CDR3 has 14 amino acids. With 4 bases removed from V and 5 bases from J, the gap between germline ends came to 15 bases. The CDR3 sequence is CASSQGRGDETQYF. As DNA, the CDR3 is TGCGCCAGCAGCCAGGGCCGCGGTGATGAGACCCAGTACTTC.

This rearrangement joins TRBV19 to TRBJ2-2; no clear D gene. The CDR3 is made up of 16 amino acids. Trimming took off 4 bases at V and 2 bases at J, with 14 bases between the two ends. Germline lookup yields CDR1 LNHDA and CDR2 SQIVND (reference sequence). CDR3 in DNA: TGTGCCAGTAGTACCTACCTTAGGGCCAACACCGGGGAGCTGTTTTTT. Its translation: CASSTYLRANTGELFF.

V gene TRBV7-9 combines with J gene TRBJ2-5; 10 bases are shared with TRBD2. The CDR3 contains 13 residues. The germline V gene has CDR1 SEHNR and CDR2 FQNEAQ (reference sequence). V gave up 11 bases and J gave up 4 bases; unmatched junction bases: 7. The CDR3 DNA reads as TGTGCCTCCCGGGCTAGCGGGGGAGAGACCCAGTACTTC. Amino acids: CASRASGGETQYF.

The rearrangement joins TRBV14 to TRBJ2-1; 9 bases align to TRBD1. The CDR3 loop spans 16 amino acids. The germline gives CDR1 SGHDN, CDR2 FVKESK. V trimming: 0 bases; J trimming: 7 bases; junction bases outside the gene matches: 7. CDR3 DNA: TGTGCCAGCAGCCAAGATCTCGGGACAGGGTGGAATGAGCAGTTCTTC. It specifies CASSQDLGTGWNEQFF.

The chain employs TRBV20-1 and TRBJ2-6; the D gene is possibly TRBD1 (5 bases). Germline assignment: CDR1 DFQATT and CDR2 SNEGSKA (reference sequence). The CDR3 has 15 residues. V lost 6 bases to trimming and J lost 2 bases, with 14 bases between them. The CDR3 loop is CSANALGPGANVLTF. The CDR3 DNA reads as TGCAGTGCAAATGCGTTGGGGCCTGGGGCCAACGTCCTGACTTTC.

This clonotype was seen a single time. V is TRBV4-3 and J is TRBJ2-1, with TRBD2 matching 14 bases. The CDR3 runs to 16 residues. The ends lost 3 bases at V and 8 bases at J; junction bases unmatched: 6. Germline CDR1 and CDR2: LGHNA and YSLEER. The CDR3 protein is CASSQATSGGEDEQFF. As DNA, the CDR3 is TGCGCCAGCAGCCAGGCGACTAGCGGGGGGGAAGATGAGCAGTTCTTC.

V usage is TRBV29-1 and J usage is TRBJ2-5, with TRBD1 identical over 8 bases. The CDR3 has 13 amino acids. Trimming at V came to 7 bases and at J to 13 bases, leaving 17 bases not matched to a gene. Germline V gene sequence: CDR1 SQVTM, CDR2 ANQGSEA. The CDR3 here is CSASQGAEQKRYF. CDR3 nucleotides: TGCAGCGCATCCCAGGGGGCTGAACAGAAGCGGTACTTC.

The genes are TRBV5-6 and TRBJ2-3; D ambiguous. Germline CDR1 is SGHDT and CDR2 is YYEEEE. The CDR3 sequence is 16 residues long. Deletions cut 1 base from V and 0 bases from J, with 12 bases between. CDR3 DNA sequence: TGTGCCAGCAGCTTGATGGGGAAACCTAGCACAGATACGCAGTATTTT. Its translation is CASSLMGKPSTDTQYF.